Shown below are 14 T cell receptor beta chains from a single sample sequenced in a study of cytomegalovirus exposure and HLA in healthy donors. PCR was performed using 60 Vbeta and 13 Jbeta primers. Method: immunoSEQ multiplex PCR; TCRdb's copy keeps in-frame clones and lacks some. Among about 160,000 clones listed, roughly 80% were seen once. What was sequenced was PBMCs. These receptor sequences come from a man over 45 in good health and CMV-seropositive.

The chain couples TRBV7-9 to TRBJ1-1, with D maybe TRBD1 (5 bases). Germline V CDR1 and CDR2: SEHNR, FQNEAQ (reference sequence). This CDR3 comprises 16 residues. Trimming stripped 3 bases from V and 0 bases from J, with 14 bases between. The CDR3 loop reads CASSFPGLGMNTEAFF. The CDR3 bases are TGTGCCAGCAGCTTCCCGGGACTGGGTATGAACACTGAAGCTTTCTTT. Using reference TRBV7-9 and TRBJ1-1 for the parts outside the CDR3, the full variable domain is DTGVSQNPRHKITKRGQNVTFRCDPISEHNRLYWYRQTLGQGPEFLTYFQNEAQLEKSRLLSDRFSAERPKGSFSTLEIQRTEQGDSAMYLCASSFPGLGMNTEAFFGQGTRLTVV.

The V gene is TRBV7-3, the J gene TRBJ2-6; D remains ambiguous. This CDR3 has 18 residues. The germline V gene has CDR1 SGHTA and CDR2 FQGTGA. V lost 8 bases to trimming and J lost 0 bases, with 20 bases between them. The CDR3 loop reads CASSPGALLSSGANVLTF. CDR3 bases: TGTGCCAGCTCACCCGGAGCACTCCTAAGCTCTGGGGCCAACGTCCTGACTTTC.

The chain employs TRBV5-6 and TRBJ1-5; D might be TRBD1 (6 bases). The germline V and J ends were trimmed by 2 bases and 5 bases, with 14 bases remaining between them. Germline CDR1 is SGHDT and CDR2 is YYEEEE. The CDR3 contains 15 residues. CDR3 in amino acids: CASSFAWGRDQPQHF. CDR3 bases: TGTGCCAGCAGCTTCGCGTGGGGGCGGGATCAGCCCCAGCATTTT. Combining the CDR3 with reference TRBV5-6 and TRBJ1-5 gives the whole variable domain DAGVTQSPTHLIKTRGQQVTLRCSPKSGHDTVSWYQQALGQGPQFIFQYYEEEERQRGNFPDRFSGHQFPNYSSELNVNALLLGDSALYLCASSFAWGRDQPQHFGDGTRLSIL.

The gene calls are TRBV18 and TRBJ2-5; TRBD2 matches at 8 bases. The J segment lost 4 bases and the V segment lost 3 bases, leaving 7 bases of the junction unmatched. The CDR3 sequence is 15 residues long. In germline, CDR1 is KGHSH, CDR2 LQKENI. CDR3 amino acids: CASSPRGASAETQYF. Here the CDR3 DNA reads TGTGCCAGCTCACCGCGGGGGGCCTCGGCAGAGACCCAGTACTTC.

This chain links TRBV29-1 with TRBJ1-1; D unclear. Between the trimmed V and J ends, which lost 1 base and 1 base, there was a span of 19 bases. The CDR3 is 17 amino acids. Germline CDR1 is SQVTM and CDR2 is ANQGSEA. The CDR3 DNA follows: TGCAGCGTTGAAGTACCCACCGGCGGGTACACGAACACTGAAGCTTTCTTT. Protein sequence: CSVEVPTGGYTNTEAFF. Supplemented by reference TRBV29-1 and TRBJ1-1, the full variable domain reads SAVISQKPSRDICQRGTSLTIQCQVDSQVTMMFWYRQQPGQSLTLIATANQGSEATYESGFVIDKFPISRPNLTFSTLTVSNMSPEDSSIYLCSVEVPTGGYTNTEAFFGQGTRLTVV.

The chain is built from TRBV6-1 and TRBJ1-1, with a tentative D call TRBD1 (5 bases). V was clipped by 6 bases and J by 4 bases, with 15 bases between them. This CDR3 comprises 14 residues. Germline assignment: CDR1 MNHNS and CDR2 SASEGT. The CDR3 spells CASRLGGVSTEAFF. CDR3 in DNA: TGTGCCAGCAGACTCGGGGGGGTGAGCACTGAAGCTTTCTTT.

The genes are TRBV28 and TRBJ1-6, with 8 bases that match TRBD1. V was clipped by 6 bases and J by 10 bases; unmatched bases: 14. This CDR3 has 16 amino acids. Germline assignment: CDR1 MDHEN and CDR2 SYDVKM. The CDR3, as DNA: TGTGCCAGCAGATTCTTCGGACAGGGTAGATACTCACCCCTCCACTTT. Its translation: CASRFFGQGRYSPLHF.

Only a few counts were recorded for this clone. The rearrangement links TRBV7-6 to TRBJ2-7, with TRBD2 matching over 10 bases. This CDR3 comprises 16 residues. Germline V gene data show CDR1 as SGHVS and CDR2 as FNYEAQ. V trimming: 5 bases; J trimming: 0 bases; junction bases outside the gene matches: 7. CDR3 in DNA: TGTGCCAGCAGCCCCCTCAGCGGGGGGGTCTCCTACGAGCAGTACTTC. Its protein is CASSPLSGGVSYEQYF.

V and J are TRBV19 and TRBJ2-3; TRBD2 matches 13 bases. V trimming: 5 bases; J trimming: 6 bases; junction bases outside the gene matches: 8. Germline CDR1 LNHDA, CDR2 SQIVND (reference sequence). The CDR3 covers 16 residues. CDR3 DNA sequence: TGTGCCAGTAGTTCTAGACTAGCGGGGGGACCGGATACGCAGTATTTT. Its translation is CASSSRLAGGPDTQYF. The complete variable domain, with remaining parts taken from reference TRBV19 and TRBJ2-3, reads DGGITQSPKYLFRKEGQNVTLSCEQNLNHDAMYWYRQDPGQGLRLIYYSQIVNDFQKGDIAEGYSVSREKKESFPLTVTSAQKNPTAFYLCASSSRLAGGPDTQYFGPGTRLTVL.

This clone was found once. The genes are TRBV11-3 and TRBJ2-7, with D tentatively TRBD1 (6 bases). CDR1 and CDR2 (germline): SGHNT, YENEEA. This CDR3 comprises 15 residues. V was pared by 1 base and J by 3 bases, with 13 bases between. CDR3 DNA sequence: TGTGCCAGCAGCTTAGGGGTACAGGGAAACTACGAGCAGTACTTC. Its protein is CASSLGVQGNYEQYF.

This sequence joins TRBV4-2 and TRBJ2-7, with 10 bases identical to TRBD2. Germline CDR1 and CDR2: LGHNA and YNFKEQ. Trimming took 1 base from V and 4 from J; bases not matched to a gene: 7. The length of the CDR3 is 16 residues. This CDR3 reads CASSQGLSGGAYEQYF. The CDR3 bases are TGTGCCAGCAGCCAAGGGTTGAGCGGGGGGGCTTACGAGCAGTACTTC.

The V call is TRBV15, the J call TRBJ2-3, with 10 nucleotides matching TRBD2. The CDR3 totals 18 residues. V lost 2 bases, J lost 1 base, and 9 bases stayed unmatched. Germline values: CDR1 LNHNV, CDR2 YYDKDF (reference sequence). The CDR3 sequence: CATSRRFGSGGGTDTQYF. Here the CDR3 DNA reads TGTGCCACCAGCAGACGGTTTGGGAGCGGGGGGGGCACAGATACGCAGTATTTT.

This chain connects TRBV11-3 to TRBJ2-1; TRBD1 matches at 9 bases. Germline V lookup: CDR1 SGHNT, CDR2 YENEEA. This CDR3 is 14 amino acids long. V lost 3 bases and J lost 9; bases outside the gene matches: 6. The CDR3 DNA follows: TGTGCCAGCAGCTTTAGGACAGGGGAGGGTGAGCAGTTCTTC. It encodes CASSFRTGEGEQFF.

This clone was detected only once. As DNA, the CDR3 is TGTGCCAGCAGCTTGGAAGGCGGGGGGCGGGGAAATGAGCAGTTCTTC. This codes for CASSLEGGGRGNEQFF. The gene calls are TRBV5-4 and TRBJ2-1, with TRBD2 matching over 8 bases. There are 16 residues in the CDR3. Germline CDR1 and CDR2: SGHNT and YYREEE (reference sequence). After removal of 0 bases from V and 7 bases from J, the junction contained 9 bases not matched to a gene. The full variable domain, completed using reference TRBV5-4 and TRBJ2-1, is ETGVTQSPTHLIKTRGQQVTLRCSSQSGHNTVSWYQQALGQGPQFIFQYYREEENGRGNFPPRFSGLQFPNYSSELNVNALELDDSALYLCASSLEGGGRGNEQFFGPGTRLTVL.